The clone carrying this T cell receptor beta chain was observed a handful of times. Produced via immunoSEQ multiplex PCR; TCRdb's table is partial and in-frame only. Counted here are 9,000 to 15,000 clones, around 64% occurring once; the ten biggest clones make up approximately 10%. V was cut by 1 base and J by 5 bases, with 9 bases left in between. There are 13 residues in the CDR3. CDR1 and CDR2 (germline): SGHRS, YFSETQ. This sample is drawn from a study of tumor-infiltrating lymphocytes in localized non-small cell lung cancer. The TCR comes from a human donor with non-small cell lung cancer. The sequencing sample was made of uninvolved lung tissue not adjacent to the tumor. The chain links TRBV5-1 to TRBJ1-2, with a possible D match to TRBD1 (5 bases). DNA for the CDR3: TGCGCCAGCAGCTTGTTGGGGCAGTATGGCTACACCTTC. Protein sequence: CASSLLGQYGYTF.